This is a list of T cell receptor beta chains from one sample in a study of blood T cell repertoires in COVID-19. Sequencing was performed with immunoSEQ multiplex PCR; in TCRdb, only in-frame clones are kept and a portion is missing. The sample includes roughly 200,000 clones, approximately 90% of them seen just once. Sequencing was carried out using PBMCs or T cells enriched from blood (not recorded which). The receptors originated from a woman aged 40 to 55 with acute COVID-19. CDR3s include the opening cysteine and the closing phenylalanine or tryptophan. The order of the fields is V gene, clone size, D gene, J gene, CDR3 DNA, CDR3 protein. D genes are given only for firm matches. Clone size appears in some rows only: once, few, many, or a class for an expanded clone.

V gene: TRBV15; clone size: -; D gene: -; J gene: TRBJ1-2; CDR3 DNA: TGTGCCACCAGCAGAGACAGGGGAGGCTACACCTTC; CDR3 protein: CATSRDRGGYTF
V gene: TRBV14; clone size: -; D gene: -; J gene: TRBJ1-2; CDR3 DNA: TGTGCCAGCAGCCAAGGCCAAGGGAGAAACGGCTACACCTTC; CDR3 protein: CASSQGQGRNGYTF
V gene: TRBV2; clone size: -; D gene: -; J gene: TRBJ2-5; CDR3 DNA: TGTGCCAGCCAGAGGAGCGAGGAGGGGACCCAGTACTTC; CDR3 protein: CASQRSEEGTQYF
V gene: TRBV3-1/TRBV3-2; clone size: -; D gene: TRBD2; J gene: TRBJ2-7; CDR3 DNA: TGTGCCAGCACCACGGGGGGCTCCTACGAGCAGTACTTC; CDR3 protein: CASTTGGSYEQYF
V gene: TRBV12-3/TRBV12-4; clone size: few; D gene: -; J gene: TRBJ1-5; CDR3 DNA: TGTGCCATACGGGGGGGCAATCAGCCCCAGCATTTT; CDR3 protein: CAIRGGNQPQHF
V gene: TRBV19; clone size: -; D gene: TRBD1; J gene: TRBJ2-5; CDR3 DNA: TGTGCCAGTAGCCTAGGGACAGGGGGCAAGACCCAGTACTTC; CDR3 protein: CASSLGTGGKTQYF
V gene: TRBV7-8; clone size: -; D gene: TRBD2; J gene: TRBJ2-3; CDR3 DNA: TGTGCCAGCAGCCGGAGGACTAGCGGGGGTACAGATACGCAGTATTTT; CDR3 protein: CASSRRTSGGTDTQYF
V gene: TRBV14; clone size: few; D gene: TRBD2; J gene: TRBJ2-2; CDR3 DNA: TGTGCCAGCAGCCAGACTAGCGGGGGGGCCAGACGAACCGGGGAGCTGTTTTTT; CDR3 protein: CASSQTSGGARRTGELFF
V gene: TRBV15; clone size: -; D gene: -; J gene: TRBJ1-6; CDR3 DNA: TGTGCCACCAGCAGAGTGGAGGCAGGGGCCTGGGGTTCACCCCTCCACTTT; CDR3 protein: CATSRVEAGAWGSPLHF
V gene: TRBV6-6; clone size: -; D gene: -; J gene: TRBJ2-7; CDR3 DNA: TGTGCCAGCAACTCCGGGACACCCTCCTACGAGCAGTACTTC; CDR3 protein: CASNSGTPSYEQYF
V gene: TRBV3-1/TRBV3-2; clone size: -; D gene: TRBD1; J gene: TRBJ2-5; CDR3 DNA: TGTGCCAGCAGCCAAGGCAACGACAGGGCGGAGACCCAGTACTTC; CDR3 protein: CASSQGNDRAETQYF
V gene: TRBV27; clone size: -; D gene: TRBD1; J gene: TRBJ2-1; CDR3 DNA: TGTGCCAGCAGTCATAGACAGGGGGCAACCTCCTACAATGAGCAGTTCTTC; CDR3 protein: CASSHRQGATSYNEQFF
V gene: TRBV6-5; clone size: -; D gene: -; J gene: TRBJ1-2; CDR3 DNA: TGTGCCAGCAGTTCCCCTCACGAACTAGCCAACTATGGCTACACCTTC; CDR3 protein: CASSSPHELANYGYTF
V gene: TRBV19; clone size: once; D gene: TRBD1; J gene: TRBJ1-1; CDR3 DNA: TGTGCCAGTGGACGACCTCCTCTTTGGACAGGGGTGAACACTGAAGCTTTCTTT; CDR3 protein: CASGRPPLWTGVNTEAFF
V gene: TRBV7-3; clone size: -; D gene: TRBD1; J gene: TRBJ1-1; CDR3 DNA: TGTGCCAGCAGCTTAGGGGTCAGGGGGCAAACTGAAGCTTTCTTT; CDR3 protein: CASSLGVRGQTEAFF
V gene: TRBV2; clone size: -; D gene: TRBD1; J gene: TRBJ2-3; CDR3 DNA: TGTGCCAGCATTAACAGGGGGGTCATCATCACAGATACGCAGTATTTT; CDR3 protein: CASINRGVIITDTQYF
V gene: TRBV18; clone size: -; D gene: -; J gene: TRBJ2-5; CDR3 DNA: TGTGCCAGCTCACCTACAGGGCCCCAAGAGACCCAGTACTTC; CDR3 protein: CASSPTGPQETQYF
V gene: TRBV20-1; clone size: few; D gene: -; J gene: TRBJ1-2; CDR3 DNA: TGCAGTGGGGAGAGGCAGCATGGCTACACCTTC; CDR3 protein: CSGERQHGYTF
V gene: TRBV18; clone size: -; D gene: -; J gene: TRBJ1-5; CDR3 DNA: TGTGCCAGCTCACCACCGGAGGCTCAGCCCCAGCATTTT; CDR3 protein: CASSPPEAQPQHF
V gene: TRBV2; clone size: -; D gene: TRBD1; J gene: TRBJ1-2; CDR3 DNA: TGTGCCAGCACGGACAGGATTAACTATGGCTACACCTTC; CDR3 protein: CASTDRINYGYTF
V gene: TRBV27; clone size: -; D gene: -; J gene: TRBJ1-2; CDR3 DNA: TGTGCCAGCAGTCGGTCAGGGGTATATGGCTACACCTTC; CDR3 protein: CASSRSGVYGYTF
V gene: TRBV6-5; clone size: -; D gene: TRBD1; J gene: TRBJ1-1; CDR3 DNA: TGTGCCAGCAGTTGGGGGACAGGGAGGAACACTGAAGCTTTCTTT; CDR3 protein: CASSWGTGRNTEAFF